This T cell receptor beta chain was sequenced for a study of regulatory T cells in long-lasting Graves disease. Study results and caveats: Patients whose Graves' disease persisted exhibited lower TCR diversity than those newly diagnosed. Between persistent patients, a few thousand public clonotypes were shared, exceeding the 966 shared between new patients.

Described time point: newly diagnosed GD, antithyroid drugs for less than 3 months. RNA extracted from PBMCs served as the sequencing template. The sample holds many counts of this clonotype. Its target is not known. Arm-PCR of CDR3 regions and iRepertoire HTBI primers were used to build TCR beta libraries. TCRdb ran MiXCR on the multiplex PCR reads and lists one entry per CDR3 protein. The repertoire includes around 450,000 distinct CDR3 sequences, 14% to 15% of them detected once, and about 8% sits in the top ten. There are 14 residues in the CDR3. V lost 0 bases to trimming and J lost 2 bases, with 5 bases between them. From germline, CDR1 is LNHDA and CDR2 SQIVND (reference sequence). This same sample was also taken into another study, of T cells in Graves' hyperthyroidism and ophthalmopathy. Per that paper: Clinical symptoms, serum thyroxine and TRAb, thyroid ultrasound and orbital computed tomography together formed the diagnostic basis.

The chain recombines TRBV19 with TRBJ2-1; D is unclear. This receptor was taken from a woman aged 40 to 50 with Graves disease. The sample consisted of peripheral blood mononuclear cells (PBMCs), taken at new diagnosis, from a patient treated with antithyroid drugs. CDR3 nucleotides: TGTGCCAGTAGTATAGAAGGGACCTACAATGAGCAGTTCTTC. Encoded protein: CASSIEGTYNEQFF.